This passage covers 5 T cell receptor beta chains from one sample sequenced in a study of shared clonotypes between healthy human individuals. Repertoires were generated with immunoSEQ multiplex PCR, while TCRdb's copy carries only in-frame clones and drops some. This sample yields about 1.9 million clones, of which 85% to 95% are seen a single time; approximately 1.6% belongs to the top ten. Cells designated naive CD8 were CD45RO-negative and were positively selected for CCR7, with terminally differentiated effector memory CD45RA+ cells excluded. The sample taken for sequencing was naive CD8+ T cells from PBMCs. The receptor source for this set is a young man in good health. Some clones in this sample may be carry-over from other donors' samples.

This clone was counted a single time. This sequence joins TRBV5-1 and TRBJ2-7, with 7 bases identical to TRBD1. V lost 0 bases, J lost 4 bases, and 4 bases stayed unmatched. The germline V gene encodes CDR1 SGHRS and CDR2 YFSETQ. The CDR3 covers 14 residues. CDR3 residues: CASSLGEGAYEQYF. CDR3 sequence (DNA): TGCGCCAGCAGCTTGGGTGAGGGGGCATACGAGCAGTACTTC.

The CDR3 loop reads CASSNRGGVYEQFF. The CDR3 DNA follows: TGTGCCAGCAGTAACAGGGGGGGCGTTTATGAGCAGTTCTTC. The rearrangement links TRBV7-6 to TRBJ2-1, with a weak D call TRBD1 (8 bases). CDR3 length: 14 residues. V lost 6 bases and J 8 bases, leaving 17 bases between the germline ends. Germline V gives CDR1 SGHVS, CDR2 FNYEAQ.

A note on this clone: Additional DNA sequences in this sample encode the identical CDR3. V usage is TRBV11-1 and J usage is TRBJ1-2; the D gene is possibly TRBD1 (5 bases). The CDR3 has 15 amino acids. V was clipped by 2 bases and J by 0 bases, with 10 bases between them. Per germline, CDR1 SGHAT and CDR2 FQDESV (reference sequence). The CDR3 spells CASSLQGTANYGYTF. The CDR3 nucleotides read TGTGCCAGCAGCTTACAGGGAACAGCTAACTATGGCTACACCTTC.

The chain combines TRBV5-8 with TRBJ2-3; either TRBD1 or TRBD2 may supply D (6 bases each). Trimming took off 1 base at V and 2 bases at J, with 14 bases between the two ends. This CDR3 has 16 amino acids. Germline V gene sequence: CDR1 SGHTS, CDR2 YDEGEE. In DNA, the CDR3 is TGTGCCAGCAGCTTGTTTATTCGGGGGCTCACAGATACGCAGTATTTT. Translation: CASSLFIRGLTDTQYF.

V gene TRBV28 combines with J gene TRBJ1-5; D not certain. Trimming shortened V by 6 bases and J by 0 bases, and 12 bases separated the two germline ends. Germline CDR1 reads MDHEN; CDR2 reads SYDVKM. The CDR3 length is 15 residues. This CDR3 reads CASSPGGYSNQPQHF. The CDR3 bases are TGTGCCAGCAGCCCCGGAGGGTATAGCAATCAGCCCCAGCATTTT.